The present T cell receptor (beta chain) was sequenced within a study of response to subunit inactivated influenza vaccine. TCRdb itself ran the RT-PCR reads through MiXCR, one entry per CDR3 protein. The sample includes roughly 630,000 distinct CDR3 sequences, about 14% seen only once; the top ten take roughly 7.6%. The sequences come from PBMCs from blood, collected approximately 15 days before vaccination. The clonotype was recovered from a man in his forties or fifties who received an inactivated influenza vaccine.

The CDR3 nucleotides read TGTGCCAGCAGCCTACGGGGGGCAGGGAACCAAGAGACCCAGTACTTC. This translates into CASSLRGAGNQETQYF. The V and J genes are TRBV3-1 and TRBJ2-5; a weak D match, TRBD2 (7 bases). This CDR3 contains 16 residues. Germline loops: CDR1 LGHDT, CDR2 YNNKEL (reference sequence). Deletions cut 4 bases from V and 0 bases from J, with 15 bases between.